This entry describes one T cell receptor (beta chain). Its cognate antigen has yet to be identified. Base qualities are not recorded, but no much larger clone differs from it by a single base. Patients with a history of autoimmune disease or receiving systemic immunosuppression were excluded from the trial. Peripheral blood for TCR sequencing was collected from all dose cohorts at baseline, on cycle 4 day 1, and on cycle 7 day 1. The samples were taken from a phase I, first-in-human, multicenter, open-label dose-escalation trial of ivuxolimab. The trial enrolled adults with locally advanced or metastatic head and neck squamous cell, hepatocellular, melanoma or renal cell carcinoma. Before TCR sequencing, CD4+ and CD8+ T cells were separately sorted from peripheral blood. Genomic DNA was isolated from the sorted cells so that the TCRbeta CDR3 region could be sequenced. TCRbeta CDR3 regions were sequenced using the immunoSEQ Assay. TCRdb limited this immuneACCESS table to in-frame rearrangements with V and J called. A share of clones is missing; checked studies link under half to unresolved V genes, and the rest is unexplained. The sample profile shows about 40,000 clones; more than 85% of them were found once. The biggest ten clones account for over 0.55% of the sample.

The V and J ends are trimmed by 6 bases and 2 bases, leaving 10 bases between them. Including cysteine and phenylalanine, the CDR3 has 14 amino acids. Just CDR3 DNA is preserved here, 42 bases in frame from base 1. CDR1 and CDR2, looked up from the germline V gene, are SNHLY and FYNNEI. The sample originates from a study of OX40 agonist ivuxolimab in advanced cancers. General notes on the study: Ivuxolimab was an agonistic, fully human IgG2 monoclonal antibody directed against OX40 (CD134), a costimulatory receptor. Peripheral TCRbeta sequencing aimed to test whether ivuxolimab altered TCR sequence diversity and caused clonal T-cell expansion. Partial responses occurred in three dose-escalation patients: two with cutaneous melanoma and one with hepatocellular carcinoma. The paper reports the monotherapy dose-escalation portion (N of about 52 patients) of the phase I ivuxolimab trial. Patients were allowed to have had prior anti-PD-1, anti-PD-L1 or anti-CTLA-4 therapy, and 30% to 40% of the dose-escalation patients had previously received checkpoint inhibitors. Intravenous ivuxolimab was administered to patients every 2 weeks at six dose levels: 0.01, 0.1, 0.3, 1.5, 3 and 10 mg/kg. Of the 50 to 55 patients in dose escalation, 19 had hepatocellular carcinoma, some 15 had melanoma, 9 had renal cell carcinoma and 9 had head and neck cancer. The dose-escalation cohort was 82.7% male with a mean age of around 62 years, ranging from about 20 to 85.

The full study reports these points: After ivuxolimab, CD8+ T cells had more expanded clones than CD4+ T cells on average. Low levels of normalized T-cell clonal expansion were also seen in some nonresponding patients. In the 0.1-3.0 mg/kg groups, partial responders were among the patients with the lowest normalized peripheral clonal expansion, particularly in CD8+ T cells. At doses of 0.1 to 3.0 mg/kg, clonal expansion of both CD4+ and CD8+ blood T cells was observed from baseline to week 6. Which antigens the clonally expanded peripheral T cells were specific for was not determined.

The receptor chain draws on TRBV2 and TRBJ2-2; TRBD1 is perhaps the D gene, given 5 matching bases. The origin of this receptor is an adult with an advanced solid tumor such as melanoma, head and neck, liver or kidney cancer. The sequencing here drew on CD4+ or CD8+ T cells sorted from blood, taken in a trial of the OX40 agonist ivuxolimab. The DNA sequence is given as TGTGCCAGCAGGCAGGGTAGAAACACCGGGGAGCTGTTTTTT. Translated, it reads CASRQGRNTGELFF.